This note documents a single T cell receptor (beta chain) sequence. Sequencing used immunoSEQ multiplex PCR; TCRdb keeps in-frame clones, though not all of them. The table records under 130,000 clones, 65% to 90% of them present only once. This sample stems from a study of blood T cell repertoires in COVID-19. Losses at the gene ends were 3 bases for V and 7 bases for J; bases not matched to a gene: 8. The CDR3 contains 15 residues. Germline CDR1 MDHEN, CDR2 SYDVKM. The chain combines TRBV28 with TRBJ2-1, with 8 bases lining up with TRBD2. The sequenced material came from peripheral blood. The sequence was obtained from a man older than 75 with acute or convalescent COVID-19. CDR3 amino acids: CASSFWGTSMNEQFF. CDR3 DNA: TGTGCCAGCAGTTTTTGGGGGACTAGTATGAATGAGCAGTTCTTC.